This TCR beta chain was recorded in a study of Tregs in tolerant kidney transplant recipients. Across the whole study: The nonmyeloablative bone marrow transplants came from related graft donors, with transient mixed chimerism. The study, taken as a whole, reports: Antigen-driven expansion was suggested because donor-specific Tregs expanded more than all Tregs in tolerant patients. Changing PCR primers prevented nucleotide comparison between some patients' samples.

V trimming: 1 base; J trimming: 7 bases; junction bases outside the gene matches: 1. Germline V gives CDR1 SGHTA, CDR2 FQGNSA. The length of the CDR3 is 13 residues. Of note for this clone: The antigen remains undetermined.

Repertoires were generated with immunoSEQ multiplex PCR, while TCRdb's copy carries only in-frame clones and drops some. The sample shows tens of thousands of clones, less than 95% of them seen only once. CD4+CD25+CD127- Tregs, CD4+CD25- non-Tregs, CD4 and CD8 cells were sorted. The chain combines TRBV7-2 with TRBJ2-5; TRBD1 agrees at 9 bases. This TCR came from a human donor who received a combined kidney and bone marrow transplant. Here the sequenced sample was Tregs from blood, taken before the transplant. CDR3 in amino acids: CASSLGQGGTQYF. CDR3 DNA: TGTGCCAGCAGCTTAGGACAGGGGGGGACCCAGTACTTC.